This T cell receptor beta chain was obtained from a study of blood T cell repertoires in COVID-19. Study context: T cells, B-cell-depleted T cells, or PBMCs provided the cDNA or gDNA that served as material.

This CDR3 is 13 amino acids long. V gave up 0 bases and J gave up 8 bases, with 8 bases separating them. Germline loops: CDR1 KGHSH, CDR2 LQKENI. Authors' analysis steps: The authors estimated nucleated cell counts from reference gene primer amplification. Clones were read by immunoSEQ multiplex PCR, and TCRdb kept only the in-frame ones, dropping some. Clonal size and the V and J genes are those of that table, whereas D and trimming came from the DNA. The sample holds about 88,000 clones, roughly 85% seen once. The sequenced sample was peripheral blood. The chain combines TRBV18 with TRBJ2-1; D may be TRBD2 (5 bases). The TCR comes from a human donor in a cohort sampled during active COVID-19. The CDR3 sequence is CASSPPAGYEQFF. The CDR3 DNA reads TGTGCCAGCTCACCACCCGCGGGTTATGAGCAGTTCTTC.